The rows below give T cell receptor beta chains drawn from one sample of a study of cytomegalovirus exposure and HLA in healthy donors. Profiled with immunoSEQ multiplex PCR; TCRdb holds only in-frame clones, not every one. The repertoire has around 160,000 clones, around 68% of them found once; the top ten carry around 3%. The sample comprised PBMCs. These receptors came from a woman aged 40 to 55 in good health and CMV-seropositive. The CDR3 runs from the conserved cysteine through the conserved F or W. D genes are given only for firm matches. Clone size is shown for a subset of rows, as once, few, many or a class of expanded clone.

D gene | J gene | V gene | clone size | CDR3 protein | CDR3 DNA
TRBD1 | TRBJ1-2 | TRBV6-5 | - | CASSYTDPGQGDGYTF | TGTGCCAGCAGTTACACCGACCCGGGACAGGGGGATGGCTACACCTTC
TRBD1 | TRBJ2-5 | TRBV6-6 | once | CASSYLGQGVNGYF | TGTGCCAGCAGTTATCTAGGACAGGGGGTTAATGGGTACTTC
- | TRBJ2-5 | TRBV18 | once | CASSPGGGETQYF | TGTGCCAGCTCACCCGGAGGAGGTGAGACCCAGTACTTC
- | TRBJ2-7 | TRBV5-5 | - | CASSESRDIYEQYF | TGTGCCAGCAGCGAGTCCCGGGACATTTACGAGCAGTACTTC
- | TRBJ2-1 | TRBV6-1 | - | CASSEGGILYNEQFF | TGTGCCAGCAGTGAGGGGGGAATTCTGTACAATGAGCAGTTCTTC
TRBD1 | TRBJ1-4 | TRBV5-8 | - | CASSLQGANEKLFF | TGTGCCAGCAGCTTGCAGGGGGCTAATGAAAAACTGTTTTTT
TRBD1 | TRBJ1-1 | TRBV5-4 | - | CASSLVGQGIAFF | TGTGCCAGCAGCTTGGTGGGACAGGGCATAGCTTTCTTT
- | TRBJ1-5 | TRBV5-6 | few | CASSSGGGFSNQPQNF | TGTGCCAGCAGCTCTGGTGGGGGGTTCAGCAATCAGCCCCAGAATTTT
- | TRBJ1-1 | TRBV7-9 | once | CSSSFMNTEAFF | TGTTCCAGCAGCTTTATGAACACTGAAGCTTTCTTT
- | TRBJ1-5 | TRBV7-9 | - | CASSPPGEYQPQHF | TGTGCCAGCAGCCCGCCCGGGGAGTATCAGCCCCAGCATTTT
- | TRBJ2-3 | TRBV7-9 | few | CASSPSNSYTDTQYF | TGTGCCAGCAGTCCGTCAAATTCCTACACAGATACGCAGTATTTT
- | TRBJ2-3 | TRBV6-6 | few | CASSRLDSDTQYF | TGTGCCAGCAGTCGACTCGACTCAGATACGCAGTATTTT
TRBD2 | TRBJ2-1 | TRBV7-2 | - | CASSLGLAGGVEQFF | TGTGCCAGCAGCTTAGGGCTAGCGGGGGGGGTTGAGCAGTTCTTC
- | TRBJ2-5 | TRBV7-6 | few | CASSPLETQYF | TGTGCCAGCAGCCCGTTGGAGACCCAGTACTTC
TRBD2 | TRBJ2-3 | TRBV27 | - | CASTTAGGPGDTQYF | TGTGCCAGCACAACAGCGGGGGGGCCAGGAGATACGCAGTATTTT
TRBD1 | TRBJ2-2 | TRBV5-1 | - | CASSSGQATGELFF | TGCGCCAGCAGCTCGGGACAGGCCACCGGGGAGCTGTTTTTT
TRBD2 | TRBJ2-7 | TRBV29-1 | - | CSVDLAGGPGEQYF | TGCAGCGTTGATCTAGCGGGAGGGCCTGGCGAGCAGTACTTC
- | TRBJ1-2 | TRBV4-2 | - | CASSQDLSTGGYTF | TGTGCCAGCAGCCAAGATTTATCTACAGGAGGCTACACCTTC